This T cell receptor beta chain was documented in a study of CD8+ T cells in alopecia areata. cDNA prepared by RNA extraction and subsequent reverse transcription served as the template for sequencing. Clones were sequenced by immunoSEQ multiplex PCR, and TCRdb holds only the in-frame ones, with some missing. Found here are 210,000 or so clones, approximately 72% of them singletons; the top ten hold more than 1%. The V and J ends lost 1 base and 10 bases respectively, with 9 bases between them. CDR3 length: 12 amino acids. The germline gives CDR1 SGDLS, CDR2 YYNGEE. Treatment reported: oral pan-JAK inhibitor, 5-10 mg twice daily.

This TCR derives from a human donor with alopecia areata. The chain is built from TRBV9 and TRBJ2-1; D is unclear. The sequences come from CD4+ T cells sorted from blood, collected around week 44, from a patient treated with tofacitinib. The CDR3: CASSVTGSEQFF. The CDR3, as DNA: TGTGCCAGCAGCGTAACCGGGTCCGAGCAGTTCTTC.